The 6 T cell receptor beta chains below all came from one sample that was sequenced in a study of beta chain features in type 1 diabetes. Expressed TCRB transcripts were sequenced, since all the RNA that had been isolated was reverse transcribed. Method: immunoSEQ multiplex PCR; TCRdb's copy keeps in-frame clones and lacks some. This table has some 63,000 clones, about 55% appearing once. The sample comprised Tregs from blood. The source is a young woman in good health.

V usage is TRBV10-3 and J usage is TRBJ2-3, with 10 nucleotides matching TRBD2. CDR1 ENHRY and CDR2 SYGVKD come from the germline V gene. Trimming took 4 bases from V and 4 from J; bases not matched to a gene: 8. The CDR3 contains 16 residues. The CDR3 DNA follows: TGTGCCATCAGTGCGGGTAGCGGGGGGCCCTCAGATACGCAGTATTTT. Protein product: CAISAGSGGPSDTQYF.

The CDR3 here is CASSLLGRGAGELFF. In nucleotides, the CDR3 is TGTGCCAGCAGCTTGTTGGGCAGGGGAGCCGGGGAGCTGTTTTTT. The V call is TRBV5-6, the J call TRBJ2-2; possible D gene TRBD1, 6 bases. In germline, CDR1 is SGHDT, CDR2 YYEEEE. Trimming left V 1 base short and J 6 bases short, with 13 bases between. The CDR3 has 15 amino acids.

This clone was seen only a few times. This chain uses TRBV19 with TRBJ1-2; 7 bases match TRBD1. The germline V gene has CDR1 LNHDA and CDR2 SQIVND (reference sequence). Unmatched junction bases numbered 12, after V lost 3 bases and J lost 5 bases. The CDR3 loop spans 16 amino acids. The CDR3 DNA is TGTGCCAGTAGTATCCCGGGGACAGCAACTATTTATGGCTACACCTTC. Protein sequence: CASSIPGTATIYGYTF.

V usage is TRBV18 and J usage is TRBJ2-1; D is unresolved. Germline assignment: CDR1 KGHSH and CDR2 LQKENI. Trimming removed 3 bases from V and 9 bases from J, with 6 bases in between. This CDR3 spans 11 amino acids. The DNA of the CDR3 is TGTGCCAGCTCACCCAGTGTTGAGCAGTTCTTC. It translates to CASSPSVEQFF. The full variable domain, rest sourced from reference TRBV18 and TRBJ2-1, is NAGVMQNPRHLVRRRGQEARLRCSPMKGHSHVYWYRQLPEEGLKFMVYLQKENIIDESGMPKERFSAEFPKEGPSILRIQQVVRGDSAAYFCASSPSVEQFFGPGTRLTVL.

With regard to this clone: Sequence at one end of the junction differs from germline and may be a read error. This chain joins TRBV5-1 and TRBJ1-6; TRBD1 matches 7 bases. This CDR3 spans 14 amino acids. From germline, CDR1 is SGHRS and CDR2 YFSETQ. This chain's CDR3 is CASSQQGPNSPPHF. The CDR3 DNA follows: TGCGCCAGCTCACAACAGGGGCCGAATTCACCCCCCCACTTT.

Written as DNA, the CDR3 is TGTGCCAGCTCGCCGGGACAGGGGACAGGTCAGCCCCAGCATTTT. Its protein product is CASSPGQGTGQPQHF. The chain combines TRBV18 with TRBJ1-5; 10 bases are a match to TRBD1. The CDR3 has 15 amino acids. Per the germline V gene, CDR1 is KGHSH and CDR2 is LQKENI. Unmatched junction bases numbered 8, after V lost 6 bases and J lost 6 bases.